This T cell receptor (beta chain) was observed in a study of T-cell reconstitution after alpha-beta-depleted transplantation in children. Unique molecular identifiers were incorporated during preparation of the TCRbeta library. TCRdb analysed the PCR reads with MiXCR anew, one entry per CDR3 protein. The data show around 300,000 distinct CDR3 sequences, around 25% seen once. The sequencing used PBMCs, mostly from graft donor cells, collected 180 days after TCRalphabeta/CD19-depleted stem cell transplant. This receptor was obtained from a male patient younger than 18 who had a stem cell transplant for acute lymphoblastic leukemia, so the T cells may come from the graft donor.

CDR3 sequence reads: CSVEGARGYQPQHF. As DNA, the CDR3 is TGCAGCGTTGAAGGTGCGAGGGGATATCAGCCCCAGCATTTT. This sequence joins TRBV29-1 and TRBJ1-5; D may be TRBD1 (5 bases). V was trimmed by 1 base and J by 5 bases, leaving 12 bases between them. Germline CDR1 and CDR2: SQVTM and ANQGSEA. The CDR3 consists of 14 residues.